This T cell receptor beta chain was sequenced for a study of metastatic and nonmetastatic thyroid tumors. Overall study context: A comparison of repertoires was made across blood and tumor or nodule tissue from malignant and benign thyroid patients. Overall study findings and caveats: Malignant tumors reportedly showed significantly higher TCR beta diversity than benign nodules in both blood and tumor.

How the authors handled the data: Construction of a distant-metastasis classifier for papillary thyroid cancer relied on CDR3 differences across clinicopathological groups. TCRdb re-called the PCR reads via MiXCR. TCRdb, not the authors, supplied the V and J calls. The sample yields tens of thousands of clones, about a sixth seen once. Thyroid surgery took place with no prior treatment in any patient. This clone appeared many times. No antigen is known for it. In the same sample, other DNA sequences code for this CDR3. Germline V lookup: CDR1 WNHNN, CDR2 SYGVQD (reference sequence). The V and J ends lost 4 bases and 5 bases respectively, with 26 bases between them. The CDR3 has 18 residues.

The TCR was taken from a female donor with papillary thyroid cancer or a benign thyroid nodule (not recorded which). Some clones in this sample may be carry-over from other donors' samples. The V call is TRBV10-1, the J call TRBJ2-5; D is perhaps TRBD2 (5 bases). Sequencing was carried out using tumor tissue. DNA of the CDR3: TGCGCCAGCAGTGTAGACCACCGGCGGGCCAGAAGGCGGGAGACCCAGTACTTC. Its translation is CASSVDHRRARRRETQYF.